Listed below are T cell receptor beta chains from one sample, sequenced in a study of blood T cells in healthy people across ages. MiXCR, run by TCRdb on the 5' RACE reads, gives a single entry per CDR3 protein. The sample shows 800,000 or so distinct CDR3 sequences, around 25% of them seen only once. The same sample was also studied in work on T cells of mothers and their children.

The sample consisted of blood. These receptors all come from a boy aged 5-17 years in good health. CDR3s include the opening cysteine and the closing phenylalanine or tryptophan. The D gene is left open where the match is weak. Some rows have no size entry. The others give once, few or many, or a class for an expanded clone.

J | D | size | V | CDR3 | DNA
TRBJ2-2 | NA | few | TRBV27 | CASSRTPPGVLNTGELFF | TGTGCCAGCAGCCGAACTCCGCCGGGGGTGCTTAACACCGGGGAGCTGTTTTTT
TRBJ2-1 | TRBD2 | few | TRBV28 | CASTMGLAGVNEQFF | TGTGCCAGCACCATGGGACTAGCGGGAGTGAATGAGCAGTTCTTC
TRBJ2-5 | TRBD2 | NA | TRBV12-3/TRBV12-4 | CASTLNIGSGAPETQYF | TGTGCCAGCACCCTGAACATCGGCAGCGGGGCCCCAGAGACCCAGTACTTC
TRBJ1-1 | NA | NA | TRBV6-6 | CASSLSTSTEAFF | TGTGCCAGCAGTTTATCCACCAGCACTGAAGCTTTCTTT
TRBJ2-7 | NA | NA | TRBV5-1 | CASSLEAGWEQYF | TGCGCCAGCAGCTTGGAGGCCGGGTGGGAGCAGTACTTC
TRBJ2-4 | TRBD1 | NA | TRBV12-3/TRBV12-4 | CASSSGGGKNIQYF | TGTGCCAGCAGTTCAGGGGGCGGCAAAAACATTCAGTACTTC
TRBJ1-6 | NA | few | TRBV27 | CASSLEVGSPLHF | TGTGCCAGCAGTTTGGAGGTCGGTTCACCCCTCCACTTT
TRBJ2-5 | TRBD2 | many | TRBV7-6 | CASSLKGSGGLQETQYF | TGTGCCAGCAGCCTAAAGGGGAGCGGGGGTCTTCAAGAGACCCAGTACTTC
TRBJ2-4 | NA | few | TRBV5-1 | CASSLETGGGGNIQYF | TGCGCCAGCAGCTTGGAGACGGGGGGCGGAGGGAACATTCAGTACTTC
TRBJ2-2 | NA | few | TRBV29-1 | CSVEDPWGAGTGELFF | TGCAGCGTTGAAGATCCCTGGGGGGCCGGCACCGGGGAGCTGTTTTTT
TRBJ2-5 | NA | NA | TRBV15 | CATSFLRGGETQYF | TGTGCCACCAGCTTCCTAAGGGGTGGTGAGACCCAGTACTTC
TRBJ2-3 | TRBD2 | few | TRBV7-9 | CASSLDLAGPSTDTQYF | TGTGCCAGCAGCTTAGACCTAGCGGGTCCTAGCACAGATACGCAGTATTTT
TRBJ2-1 | NA | few | TRBV12-3/TRBV12-4 | CASSTPPGRQSPFNEQFF | TGTGCCAGCAGTACCCCCCCGGGGCGGCAGTCTCCCTTCAATGAGCAGTTCTTC
TRBJ2-7 | NA | few | TRBV4-1 | CASSQEGSQIYEQYF | TGCGCCAGCAGCCAAGAAGGGTCACAGATCTACGAGCAGTACTTC
TRBJ2-3 | TRBD2 | few | TRBV10-3 | CAISTQLAGDTDTQYF | TGTGCCATCAGTACCCAACTAGCGGGGGACACAGATACGCAGTATTTT
TRBJ1-1 | NA | NA | TRBV5-8 | CASSFVTVASEAFF | TGTGCCAGCAGCTTCGTGACCGTCGCTTCAGAAGCTTTCTTT
TRBJ2-6 | NA | NA | TRBV7-9 | CASGDTGIGANVLTF | TGTGCCAGCGGAGACACAGGCATTGGGGCCAACGTCCTGACTTTC
TRBJ2-7 | NA | NA | TRBV13 | CASSLDSYPYEQYF | TGTGCCAGCAGCTTAGACAGCTACCCCTACGAGCAGTACTTC
TRBJ2-7 | TRBD2 | NA | TRBV11-2 | CASSQKVGLAGLSSAEQYF | TGTGCCAGCAGCCAGAAAGTGGGACTAGCGGGACTCTCTTCCGCCGAGCAGTACTTC
TRBJ1-2 | NA | NA | TRBV4-1 | CASSQDTGIRNNYGYTF | TGCGCCAGCAGCCAAGATACAGGGATCAGGAATAACTATGGCTACACCTTC
TRBJ2-1 | TRBD2 | NA | TRBV29-1 | CSVELAGNNEQFF | TGCAGCGTTGAACTAGCGGGGAACAATGAGCAGTTCTTC
TRBJ2-7 | NA | few | TRBV12-3/TRBV12-4 | CAAGGRGISYEQYF | TGTGCCGCCGGGGGCCGGGGGATCTCCTACGAGCAGTACTTC
TRBJ2-5 | TRBD2 | NA | TRBV20-1 | CSASDPGTSGQETQYF | TGCAGTGCTAGCGATCCTGGGACTAGCGGACAAGAGACCCAGTACTTC
TRBJ2-3 | NA | many | TRBV24-1 | CATSDYKTESTDTQYF | TGTGCCACCAGTGATTATAAGACAGAAAGCACAGATACGCAGTATTTT
TRBJ2-7 | NA | NA | TRBV19 | CASSAAPGATYEQYF | TGTGCCAGTAGTGCGGCCCCAGGGGCCACCTACGAGCAGTACTTC
TRBJ2-4 | NA | few | TRBV28 | CAISPAGAHIQYF | TGTGCCATCAGTCCGGCAGGGGCACACATTCAGTACTTC
TRBJ2-6 | NA | few | TRBV6-5 | CASSYKVGTGANVLTF | TGTGCCAGCAGTTACAAGGTGGGGACTGGGGCCAACGTCCTGACTTTC
TRBJ2-1 | TRBD2 | few | TRBV29-1 | CSVEGETSGSYNEQFF | TGCAGCGTTGAAGGCGAGACTAGCGGGAGTTATAATGAGCAGTTCTTC
TRBJ1-4 | NA | NA | TRBV12-3/TRBV12-4 | CASRRVNEKLFF | TGTGCCAGCCGCAGAGTTAATGAAAAACTGTTTTTT
TRBJ1-5 | TRBD1 | NA | TRBV7-2 | CASSLTGGQGSGPQHF | TGTGCCAGCAGCTTAACGGGGGGACAGGGAAGTGGGCCCCAGCATTTT
TRBJ2-5 | TRBD2 | NA | TRBV5-1 | CASSSRGLAGELYQETQYF | TGCGCCAGCAGCAGCCGTGGACTAGCGGGGGAATTGTACCAAGAGACCCAGTACTTC
TRBJ2-1 | TRBD2 | NA | TRBV28 | CASSVDPLELASRIYNEQFF | TGTGCCAGCAGTGTGGACCCCCTGGAACTAGCGTCCCGGATCTACAATGAGCAGTTCTTC
TRBJ1-2 | NA | NA | TRBV11-2 | CASSPGTSSWGYTF | TGTGCCAGCAGCCCGGGGACCAGTTCGTGGGGCTACACCTTC
TRBJ2-1 | TRBD2 | NA | TRBV7-8 | CASSWASGDNEQFF | TGTGCCAGCAGCTGGGCTAGCGGGGACAATGAGCAGTTCTTC
TRBJ2-7 | NA | few | TRBV3-1 | CASSQDYFSGAGHYEQYF | TGTGCCAGCAGCCAAGATTATTTCTCCGGGGCAGGCCACTACGAGCAGTACTTC
TRBJ2-1 | TRBD2 | few | TRBV4-3 | CASSQDSSGWYYEQFF | TGCGCCAGCAGCCAAGATTCTAGCGGATGGTACTATGAGCAGTTCTTC
TRBJ2-5 | TRBD2 | few | TRBV5-1 | CASSLGGLIQETQYF | TGCGCCAGCAGCTTGGGGGGACTAATACAAGAGACCCAGTACTTC
TRBJ2-4 | NA | few | TRBV20-1 | CSASSRGGNIQYF | TGCAGTGCTAGTTCCAGAGGGGGAAACATTCAGTACTTC
TRBJ2-2 | NA | few | TRBV24-1 | CASRDSLGGELFF | TGTGCCAGCCGGGACTCCTTGGGCGGGGAGCTGTTTTTT